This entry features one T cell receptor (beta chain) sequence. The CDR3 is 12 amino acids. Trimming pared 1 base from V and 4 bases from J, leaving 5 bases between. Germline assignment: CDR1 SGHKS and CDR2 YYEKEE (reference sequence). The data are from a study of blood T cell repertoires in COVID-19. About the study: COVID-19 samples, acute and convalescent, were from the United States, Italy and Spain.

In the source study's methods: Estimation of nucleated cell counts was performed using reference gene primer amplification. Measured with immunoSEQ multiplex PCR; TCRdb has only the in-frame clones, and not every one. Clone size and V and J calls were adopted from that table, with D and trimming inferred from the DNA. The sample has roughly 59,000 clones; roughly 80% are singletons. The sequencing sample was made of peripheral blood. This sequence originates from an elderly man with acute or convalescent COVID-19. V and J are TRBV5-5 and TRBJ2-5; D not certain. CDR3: CASSLTGETQYF. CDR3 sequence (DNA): TGTGCCAGCAGCTTGACGGGAGAGACCCAGTACTTC.